A single sample is the source of the 30 T cell receptor beta chains below, sequenced in a study of human T cells and chemical hapten exposure. TCRdb re-analysed the RACE reads in MiXCR, keeping a single row per CDR3 protein. The sample gives 350,000 to 400,000 distinct CDR3 sequences, approximately 5% of which show up once; 2.6% is in the top ten. As for time point: pre-sensitization, week 0. Treatment noted: therapeutic diphenylcyclopropenone sensitization with weekly scalp DPC. This sample comprised whole blood, obtained in connection with sensitization to the hapten diphenylcyclopropenone (DPC). The receptors shown here come from a woman between 50 and 59 years old with alopecia areata. Some clones in this sample may be carry-over from other donors' samples.

The chain has TRBV7-2 and TRBJ1-4; D remains unclear. V lost 5 bases and J lost 7, with 14 bases in between. The length of the CDR3 is 14 residues. Germline loops: CDR1 SGHTA, CDR2 FQGNSA. The CDR3 spells CASSAFPWGEKLFF. CDR3 in DNA: TGTGCCAGCAGCGCTTTCCCCTGGGGTGAAAAACTGTTTTTT.

This clonotype was recorded at least ten times. The V and J genes are TRBV6-2 or TRBV6-3 and TRBJ2-5, with TRBD2 matching over 9 bases. This CDR3 is 15 amino acids long. J lost 4 bases, V lost 5 bases, and 8 bases had no gene match. Germline V gives CDR1 MNHEY, CDR2 SVGEGT. The CDR3 DNA reads as TGTGCCAGCAGTGTAGCGGGAGAGGGTCGAGAGACCCAGTACTTC. Residues: CASSVAGEGRETQYF.

This clonotype showed up just a few times. The rearrangement uses TRBV9 and TRBJ2-1, with D possibly TRBD2 on 5 matching bases. Germline V gene data show CDR1 as SGDLS and CDR2 as YYNGEE. With 2 bases removed from V and 2 bases from J, the gap between germline ends came to 11 bases. This CDR3 is 15 amino acids long. The CDR3 DNA is TGTGCCAGCAGCGTGGGCGGGTACCCCTACAATGAGCAGTTCTTC. This encodes CASSVGGYPYNEQFF.

V usage is TRBV9 and J usage is TRBJ1-1; D unresolved. The ends were cut back, 0 bases at V and 0 bases at J, with 9 bases in the middle. This CDR3 comprises 15 residues. Germline V gene lookup returns CDR1 SGDLS and CDR2 YYNGEE. CDR3 region: CASSVDDLMNTEAFF. DNA of the CDR3: TGTGCCAGCAGCGTAGATGACCTCATGAACACTGAAGCTTTCTTT. The variable domain in full, with the rest retrieved from reference TRBV9 and TRBJ1-1, is DSGVTQTPKHLITATGQRVTLRCSPRSGDLSVYWYQQSLDQGLQFLIQYYNGEERAKGNILERFSAQQFPDLHSELNLSSLELGDSALYFCASSVDDLMNTEAFFGQGTRLTVV.

The table lists this clonotype with many counts. The chain couples TRBV19 to TRBJ1-4; weak D call: TRBD1 (5 bases). This CDR3 comprises 17 residues. Germline V gene sequence: CDR1 LNHDA, CDR2 SQIVND (reference sequence). V lost 5 bases, J lost 3 bases, and 19 bases lay in between. CDR3 amino acids: CASSPRDGRAPNEKLFF. The CDR3 nucleotides read TGTGCCAGTAGTCCCCGGGACGGCCGCGCACCTAATGAAAAACTGTTTTTT. The variable domain in full, completed from reference TRBV19 and TRBJ1-4, reads DGGITQSPKYLFRKEGQNVTLSCEQNLNHDAMYWYRQDPGQGLRLIYYSQIVNDFQKGDIAEGYSVSREKKESFPLTVTSAQKNPTAFYLCASSPRDGRAPNEKLFFGSGTQLSVL.

The chain recombines TRBV28 with TRBJ2-5; 7 bases align to TRBD2. There are 14 residues in the CDR3. J was trimmed by 2 bases and V by 7 bases; bases with no gene match: 7. In germline, CDR1 is MDHEN, CDR2 SYDVKM. CDR3 sequence reads: CASIEGGLQETQYF. The CDR3 DNA reads as TGTGCCAGCATCGAGGGAGGGTTACAAGAGACCCAGTACTTC.

This clonotype has a count of ten or more. The chain joins TRBV28 to TRBJ2-1, with D tentatively TRBD2 (6 bases). Germline loops: CDR1 MDHEN, CDR2 SYDVKM. V lost 2 bases and J 12 bases, leaving 8 bases between the germline ends. The CDR3 runs 11 residues. In nucleotides, the CDR3 is TGTGCCAGCAGTTTACTAGCGAGGCAGTTCTTC. This translates into CASSLLARQFF.

This clonotype was seen more than once but under ten times. This chain joins TRBV13 and TRBJ1-6; D is ambiguous. Germline values: CDR1 PRHDT, CDR2 FYEKMQ (reference sequence). The CDR3 extends over 14 amino acids. The ends were cut back, 1 base at V and 8 bases at J, with 9 bases in the middle. CDR3 loop: CASSLERADSPLHF. DNA of the CDR3: TGTGCCAGCAGCTTAGAACGGGCCGATTCACCCCTCCACTTT.

In this sample, this clonotype turned up many times. The V call is TRBV7-9, the J call TRBJ2-7; a possible D gene is TRBD1 (7 bases). V shed 1 base and J shed 1 base, with 23 bases lying between them. The CDR3 is 19 amino acids. CDR1 SEHNR and CDR2 FQNEAQ come from the germline V gene (reference sequence). The CDR3 sequence: CASSLGGGGSGWRSYEQYF. The CDR3 nucleotides read TGTGCCAGCAGCTTAGGAGGAGGGGGCTCAGGGTGGCGGTCCTACGAGCAGTACTTC. Complete variable domain (other parts from reference TRBV7-9 and TRBJ2-7): DTGVSQNPRHKITKRGQNVTFRCDPISEHNRLYWYRQTLGQGPEFLTYFQNEAQLEKSRLLSDRFSAERPKGSFSTLEIQRTEQGDSAMYLCASSLGGGGSGWRSYEQYFGPGTRLTVT.

This clonotype was detected a few times. The chain links TRBV19 to TRBJ2-1; 11 bases map to TRBD1. V shed 5 bases, J shed 3 bases, and the junction held 6 bases outside the gene matches. The germline V gene has CDR1 LNHDA and CDR2 SQIVND (reference sequence). CDR3 length: 16 amino acids. The CDR3 region is CASSLTGTGGYNEQFF. The CDR3 DNA reads TGTGCCAGTAGTCTTACCGGGACAGGGGGCTACAATGAGCAGTTCTTC.

This clonotype was seen only a few times. The V and J genes are TRBV28 and TRBJ1-6; possible D gene TRBD1, 6 bases. CDR1 is MDHEN, CDR2 SYDVKM, per germline. Trimming cost V 2 bases and J 8 bases, with 10 bases left between them. The CDR3 is made up of 14 amino acids. CDR3 bases: TGTGCCAGCAGTTTAAGGGGGGATTATTCACCCCTCCACTTT. Its translation: CASSLRGDYSPLHF.

This clonotype was recorded many times. The chain has TRBV12-3 or TRBV12-4 and TRBJ2-3, with unresolved D. V was cut by 4 bases and J by 6 bases, with 8 bases left in between. CDR3 length equals 12 residues. The CDR3, as DNA: TGTGCCAGCAGTTCCCTCGTGGATACGCAGTATTTT. Protein sequence: CASSSLVDTQYF.

This clonotype showed up many times. The chain carries TRBV5-1 and TRBJ2-6, with 8 bases identical to TRBD1. Germline assignment: CDR1 SGHRS and CDR2 YFSETQ. The CDR3 loop spans 19 amino acids. The V segment lost 0 bases and the J segment 1 base; nucleotides outside the gene matches: 9. CDR3 sequence reads: CASSLVYPGGNSGANVLTF. For the CDR3, the DNA is TGCGCCAGCAGCTTGGTTTATCCAGGGGGCAATTCTGGGGCCAACGTCCTGACTTTC.

On this clonotype: This may arise from a read error, as a much more abundant clone is one base away. The V and J genes are TRBV29-1 and TRBJ1-5; TRBD1 is a possible D gene (5 bases). The CDR3 runs to 15 residues. The germline V gene has CDR1 SQVTM and CDR2 ANQGSEA. CDR3: CSVGDHYNSNQPRHF. For the CDR3, the DNA is TGCAGCGTCGGGGACCACTACAATAGCAATCAGCCCCGGCATTTT.

There are many counts of this clonotype. The genes are TRBV20-1 and TRBJ2-4; a weak D match, TRBD1 (7 bases). This CDR3 region has 13 residues. Germline values: CDR1 DFQATT, CDR2 SNEGSKA (reference sequence). V was pared by 2 bases and J by 14 bases, with 19 bases between. CDR3 in amino acids: CSARPMGGDREYF. DNA for the CDR3: TGCAGTGCTAGACCAATGGGGGGAGACAGGGAGTACTTC.

This clonotype was observed at least ten times. CDR3 residues: CASSPGTGNIQYF. CDR3 sequence (DNA): TGTGCCAGCAGTCCCGGGACTGGAAACATTCAGTACTTC. The rearrangement joins TRBV12-3 or TRBV12-4 to TRBJ2-4, with D perhaps matching TRBD2 (6 bases). The CDR3 is 13 amino acids. V lost 5 bases, J lost 6 bases, and 11 bases lay in between.

This clonotype was recorded many times. In DNA form, the CDR3 reads TGTGCCAGCAGCTTAGCTTCAGGGGCAAGAGAAAAACTGTTTTTT. Translation: CASSLASGAREKLFF. The V call is TRBV7-2, the J call TRBJ1-4; D may be TRBD1 (6 bases). The V end was cut by 0 bases, the J end by 8 bases, with 13 bases between. CDR1 and CDR2 (germline): SGHTA, FQGNSA. This CDR3 region has 15 residues. The whole variable domain, remainder taken from reference TRBV7-2 and TRBJ1-4, is GAGVSQSPSNKVTEKGKDVELRCDPISGHTALYWYRQSLGQGLEFLIYFQGNSAPDKSGLPSDRFSAERTGGSVSTLTIQRTQQEDSAVYLCASSLASGAREKLFFGSGTQLSVL.

This clonotype was detected ten times or more. The chain carries TRBV25-1 and TRBJ2-2; D might be TRBD2 (6 bases). The CDR3 runs 15 residues. CDR1 is MGHDK and CDR2 is SYGVNS in the germline V gene. V dropped 4 bases and J dropped 7 bases, with 16 bases sitting between them. The CDR3 spells CASSGPWGDGGELFF. CDR3 DNA sequence: TGTGCCAGCAGTGGCCCGTGGGGGGACGGCGGGGAGCTGTTTTTT.

This clonotype was seen repeatedly, ten times or more. This chain links TRBV7-9 with TRBJ1-1; no firm D call. CDR1 is SEHNR and CDR2 is FQNEAQ in the germline V gene (reference sequence). The CDR3 totals 13 residues. V was cut by 4 bases and J by 1 base, with 7 bases left in between. CDR3 nucleotide sequence: TGTGCCAGCAGCTCCCGATCGAACACTGAAGCTTTCTTT. This gives the protein CASSSRSNTEAFF.

The chain combines TRBV7-8 with TRBJ1-5, with D possibly being TRBD1 (5 bases). The V and J ends lost 4 bases and 6 bases respectively, with 10 bases between them. This CDR3 is 13 amino acids long. The germline CDR1 and CDR2 sequences are SGHVS and FQNEAQ. The DNA of the CDR3 is TGTGCCAGCAGCTCCGGGGGGATTCAGCCCCAGCATTTT. Translation: CASSSGGIQPQHF.

The chain couples TRBV9 to TRBJ1-6; D gene ambiguous. V was trimmed by 0 bases and J by 7 bases, leaving 8 bases between them. Germline V CDR1 and CDR2: SGDLS, YYNGEE. CDR3 length: 14 amino acids. CDR3 region: CASSVDPLNSPLHF. In nucleotides, the CDR3 is TGTGCCAGCAGCGTAGACCCTCTAAATTCACCCCTCCACTTT.

This clonotype was detected ten times or more. This rearrangement joins TRBV4-3 to TRBJ2-1, with D maybe TRBD1 (5 bases). V lost 1 base and J 8 bases, leaving 15 bases between the germline ends. Germline values: CDR1 LGHNA, CDR2 YSLEER. The CDR3 contains 15 residues. The CDR3 region is CASSQAQVGADEQFF. The CDR3, as DNA: TGCGCCAGCAGCCAAGCCCAGGTAGGGGCCGATGAGCAGTTCTTC.

This rearrangement joins TRBV14 to TRBJ1-1; TRBD1 aligns across 8 bases. This CDR3 has 17 residues. Germline CDR1 and CDR2: SGHDN and FVKESK. The V segment lost 4 bases and the J segment 6 bases; nucleotides outside the gene matches: 16. The DNA of the CDR3 is TGTGCCAGCAGCCCGACGTACCGGGACAGGACCGCTCCTGAAGCTTTCTTT. Amino acid sequence: CASSPTYRDRTAPEAFF.

This clonotype was observed at least ten times. J is TRBJ1-5 and V is TRBV10-3, with D possibly being TRBD1 (5 bases). This CDR3 has 14 amino acids. Germline V gives CDR1 ENHRY, CDR2 SYGVKD. Trimming removed 4 bases at V and 0 bases at J, with 7 bases between. CDR3 amino acids: CAISGDASNQPQHF. The DNA for the CDR3 is TGTGCCATCAGTGGGGACGCTAGCAATCAGCCCCAGCATTTT.

This clonotype has just a few counts. The chain has TRBV10-1 and TRBJ2-1; D unclear. V lost 1 base to trimming and J lost 7 bases, with 11 bases between them. The CDR3 length is 14 residues. Germline V gene data show CDR1 as WNHNN and CDR2 as SYGVQD (reference sequence). CDR3 DNA: TGCGCCAGCAGTGAGTACCAGAGAATAAATGAGCAGTTCTTC. Protein product: CASSEYQRINEQFF.

V and J are TRBV5-1 and TRBJ2-3; TRBD2 matches 9 bases. Germline values: CDR1 SGHRS, CDR2 YFSETQ. J lost 4 bases, V lost 3 bases, and 15 bases had no gene match. The CDR3 is made up of 18 amino acids. The CDR3 DNA reads as TGCGCCAGCAGCTCTTCCGGGGGAGTAGCGGGGGAATCAGATACGCAGTATTTT. This codes for CASSSSGGVAGESDTQYF.

This clonotype was counted only a few times. The chain uses TRBV5-1 and TRBJ2-1; maybe TRBD1 (5 bases). Looked up from germline, CDR1 is SGHRS and CDR2 is YFSETQ. The CDR3 extends over 13 amino acids. V shed 2 bases and J shed 6 bases, with 9 bases lying between them. CDR3 DNA: TGCGCCAGCAGCTTTAGCAGGGCCAATGAGCAGTTCTTC. Encoded protein: CASSFSRANEQFF.

This clonotype has at least ten counts. This sequence joins TRBV28 and TRBJ2-7, with D uncertain. Germline CDR1 is MDHEN and CDR2 is SYDVKM. This CDR3 region has 14 residues. Trimming took off 6 bases at V and 6 bases at J, with 18 bases between the two ends. CDR3 protein: CASRVTSRSLEQYF. In nucleotides, the CDR3 is TGTGCCAGCAGAGTAACTTCTAGGTCCCTCGAGCAGTACTTC.

The gene calls are TRBV6-5 and TRBJ2-3, with 11 positions matching TRBD1. The V and J ends lost 6 bases and 6 bases, in that order; junction bases with no gene match: 5. Germline assignment: CDR1 MNHEY and CDR2 SVGAGI. The CDR3 contains 14 residues. The CDR3 nucleotides are TGTGCCAGCAGCCGGACAGGGGGCTCCGATACGCAGTATTTT. The encoded protein is CASSRTGGSDTQYF.

The J gene is TRBJ1-1, the V gene TRBV5-5, with D maybe TRBD1 (6 bases). Trimming took off 4 bases at V and 4 bases at J, with 14 bases between the two ends. Germline lookup yields CDR1 SGHKS and CDR2 YYEKEE (reference sequence). The CDR3 is 14 amino acids. Written as DNA, the CDR3 is TGTGCCAGCAGCGGAACCGCAGGGGTCACTGAAGCTTTCTTT. This gives the protein CASSGTAGVTEAFF.